The 26 T cell receptor beta chains below come from one sample, sequenced in a study of CD8 T cells in ankylosing spondylitis. General observations from the study: What seemed typical of ankylosing spondylitis blood was a TCR beta motif built from several highly homologous variants.

MiXCR, applied by TCRdb to the 5' RACE reads, yields one record per CDR3 protein. The repertoire consists of around 430,000 distinct CDR3 sequences, with about 15% occurring once and the leading ten covering just over 1%. Their antigens remain unidentified. The sample comprised blood, either unsorted or a sorted T cell fraction (not recorded which). The source of these receptors is a male donor with ankylosing spondylitis.

This chain uses TRBV9 with TRBJ2-7; the D gene is possibly TRBD2 (6 bases). CDR1 SGDLS and CDR2 YYNGEE come from the germline V gene. This CDR3 has 13 residues. Trimming took off 1 base at V and 12 bases at J, with 17 bases between the two ends. The CDR3 region has the DNA TGTGCCAGCAGCGTACTGGGAACGGGAGCCCCGTACTTC. It is translated as CASSVLGTGAPYF.

This clonotype was counted at least ten times. For the CDR3, the DNA is TGCAGCGTTGAAGATCTCCTAGCGGGAGGGGTGGAGACCCAGTACTTC. Its protein is CSVEDLLAGGVETQYF. The chain joins TRBV29-1 to TRBJ2-5, with 12 bases fitting TRBD2. The V gene's germline CDR1 is SQVTM and CDR2 ANQGSEA. CDR3 length: 16 residues. The trim removed 0 bases at V and 5 bases at J, leaving 7 bases unmatched.

The sample holds a few counts of this clonotype. This rearrangement joins TRBV29-1 to TRBJ2-3; no definite D call. The CDR3 runs 12 residues. V lost 3 bases, J lost 3 bases, and 7 bases lay in between. Germline values: CDR1 SQVTM, CDR2 ANQGSEA. DNA for the CDR3: TGCAGCGTTGAGGGTCAAACAGATACGCAGTATTTT. It codes for CSVEGQTDTQYF.

This clonotype was found a few times. The chain has TRBV4-3 and TRBJ2-3; weak D call: TRBD2 (6 bases). V was trimmed by 6 bases and J by 2 bases, leaving 12 bases between them. CDR3 size: 14 residues. The germline gives CDR1 LGHNA, CDR2 YSLEER. The CDR3 is CASRDSGDTDTQYF. The CDR3 bases are TGCGCCAGCAGGGATAGCGGAGACACAGATACGCAGTATTTT.

The table lists this clonotype with a few counts. V is TRBV29-1 and J is TRBJ2-1; 8 nucleotides agree with TRBD2. The CDR3 covers 15 residues. In germline, CDR1 is SQVTM, CDR2 ANQGSEA. Unmatched junction bases numbered 10, after V lost 6 bases and J lost 3 bases. As DNA, the CDR3 is TGCAGCGTAGAGGACGCGGGAGGCTTCTACAATGAGCAGTTCTTC. This codes for CSVEDAGGFYNEQFF.

This clonotype has only a few counts. This chain joins TRBV9 and TRBJ1-4, with no clear D. The CDR3 totals 16 residues. With 4 bases removed from V and 2 bases from J, the gap between germline ends came to 15 bases. Per the germline V gene, CDR1 is SGDLS and CDR2 is YYNGEE. The CDR3 region is CASSPGDVRTNEKLFF. The CDR3 DNA reads as TGTGCCAGCAGCCCAGGCGACGTCCGGACTAATGAAAAACTGTTTTTT. Variable domain in full (rest from reference TRBV9 and TRBJ1-4): DSGVTQTPKHLITATGQRVTLRCSPRSGDLSVYWYQQSLDQGLQFLIQYYNGEERAKGNILERFSAQQFPDLHSELNLSSLELGDSALYFCASSPGDVRTNEKLFFGSGTQLSVL.

The chain is built from TRBV4-1 and TRBJ2-7; 10 positions match TRBD2. CDR3 length equals 18 residues. Germline CDR1 reads MGHRA; CDR2 reads YSYEKL. J was trimmed by 3 bases and V by 3 bases; bases with no gene match: 14. In DNA form, the CDR3 reads TGCGCCAGCAGCCATGGCATTGGGGCTAGCGGGAGTGTCTACGAGCAGTACTTC. This gives the protein CASSHGIGASGSVYEQYF.

The table lists this clonotype with a few counts. The chain combines TRBV6-2 or TRBV6-3 with TRBJ2-6, with 9 bases fitting TRBD1. Germline loops: CDR1 MNHEY, CDR2 SVGEGT. The CDR3 contains 21 residues. V dropped 6 bases and J dropped 4; count of bases not matched to a gene: 22. The CDR3 loop reads CASSPKGTGNPSRSGANVLTF. Written as DNA, the CDR3 is TGTGCCAGCAGCCCCAAAGGGACAGGGAACCCATCTCGTTCGGGGGCCAACGTCCTGACTTTC.

This clonotype was seen only a few times. The chain has TRBV7-9 and TRBJ2-4; TRBD2 might be the D (6 bases). In germline, CDR1 is SEHNR, CDR2 FQNEAQ (reference sequence). CDR3 length: 12 residues. V lost 2 bases to trimming and J lost 8 bases, with 7 bases between them. CDR3 in amino acids: CASSLSGYIQYF. The CDR3 DNA follows: TGTGCCAGCAGCTTAAGCGGGTACATTCAGTACTTC.

This clonotype occurred a few times. This CDR3 reads CASSLRWLGDAGQGNNEQFF. The CDR3 DNA follows: TGTGCCAGCAGCTTAAGGTGGTTAGGCGATGCGGGACAGGGAAACAATGAGCAGTTCTTC. The chain carries TRBV11-1 and TRBJ2-1; TRBD1 matches 9 bases. The CDR3 extends over 20 amino acids. V dropped 2 bases and J dropped 5; count of bases not matched to a gene: 19. Germline lookup yields CDR1 SGHAT and CDR2 FQDESV (reference sequence).

Only a few counts were recorded for this clonotype. The rearrangement links TRBV20-1 to TRBJ2-7; the match to TRBD2 covers 9 bases. The V and J ends lost 8 bases and 2 bases, in that order; junction bases with no gene match: 10. The CDR3 loop spans 14 amino acids. From germline, CDR1 is DFQATT and CDR2 SNEGSKA (reference sequence). The CDR3 loop reads CSSSGGRGTYEQYF. CDR3 DNA: TGCAGTTCCTCTGGCGGGAGGGGAACCTACGAGCAGTACTTC.

The chain recombines TRBV28 with TRBJ2-1, with D uncertain. The CDR3 length is 11 residues. With 4 bases removed from V and 12 bases from J, the gap between germline ends came to 10 bases. CDR1 MDHEN and CDR2 SYDVKM come from the germline V gene. The CDR3 loop reads CASSSDLLQFF. The CDR3 region has the DNA TGTGCCAGCAGTTCGGACCTTTTGCAGTTCTTC.

This clonotype was recorded a few times. This chain uses TRBV7-2 with TRBJ1-1, with TRBD1 as a possible D gene (5 bases). The germline gives CDR1 SGHTA, CDR2 FQGNSA. The length of the CDR3 is 16 residues. The V end was cut by 2 bases, the J end by 1 base, with 14 bases between. The CDR3 region is CASSLRGGRSNTEAFF. CDR3 bases: TGTGCCAGCAGCTTACGGGGGGGTCGCTCGAACACTGAAGCTTTCTTT.

This clonotype was recorded many times. This sequence joins TRBV28 and TRBJ2-2; D not resolved. Germline V CDR1 and CDR2: MDHEN, SYDVKM. Trimming stripped 7 bases from V and 5 bases from J, with 8 bases between. This CDR3 is built from 12 residues. The CDR3 DNA is TGTGCCAGCAATCTCCAGACCGGGGAGCTGTTTTTT. Its translation: CASNLQTGELFF.

This clonotype has only a few counts. The chain uses TRBV2 and TRBJ2-1; TRBD2 matches at 8 bases. Unmatched junction bases numbered 11, after V lost 10 bases and J lost 3 bases. The CDR3 is 15 residues long. Per germline, CDR1 SNHLY and CDR2 FYNNEI. In DNA, the CDR3 is TGTGCCACCTCCTCCGGGGGGGCCCACTACAATGAGCAGTTCTTC. Translating gives CATSSGGAHYNEQFF.

At least ten counts were recorded for this clonotype. This chain uses TRBV12-3 or TRBV12-4 with TRBJ2-1, with D possibly matching TRBD2 (7 bases). The V and J ends lost 3 bases and 9 bases respectively, with 15 bases between them. The CDR3 has 14 residues. The CDR3 DNA sequence: TGTGCCAGCAGTTTGTGGGGGGGCCGGGGTGAGCAGTTCTTC. The encoded protein is CASSLWGGRGEQFF.

This clonotype was detected a few times. V usage is TRBV20-1 and J usage is TRBJ2-5, with D perhaps given as TRBD1 or TRBD2 (6 bases each). The V end lost 3 bases, the J end lost 6 bases, and 17 bases lay between the germline ends. The CDR3 consists of 14 residues. Germline CDR1 and CDR2: DFQATT and SNEGSKA (reference sequence). The DNA for the CDR3 is TGCAGTGCTAGCACCGCAGGGGCGGGGAAGACCCAGTACTTC. It encodes CSASTAGAGKTQYF.

This clonotype appeared a few times. The V and J genes are TRBV9 and TRBJ1-4; a possible D gene is TRBD1 (6 bases). The germline V gene has CDR1 SGDLS and CDR2 YYNGEE. The length of the CDR3 is 15 residues. Trimming removed 2 bases from V and 6 bases from J, with 14 bases in between. CDR3 DNA sequence: TGTGCCAGCAGCGTCCGCAGGGGTCCAGATGAAAAACTGTTTTTT. It is translated as CASSVRRGPDEKLFF.

The V call is TRBV24-1, the J call TRBJ2-2; 12 bases are a match to TRBD2. V shed 4 bases, J shed 6 bases, and the junction held 5 bases outside the gene matches. CDR1 is KGHDR, CDR2 SFDVKD, per germline. The CDR3 contains 16 residues. The CDR3 DNA sequence: TGTGCCACCAGTGACTCCGGGACTAGCGGGCCCGGGGAGCTGTTTTTT. It codes for CATSDSGTSGPGELFF.

This clonotype was observed a handful of times. A junction end diverges from the germline sequence, so it may reflect a read error. The chain recombines TRBV11-2 with TRBJ1-2, with D perhaps TRBD1 (6 bases). The CDR3 length is 13 residues. The germline CDR1 and CDR2 sequences are SGHAT and FQNNGV. The CDR3 loop reads CASSSQQGTPTIF. CDR3 in DNA: TGTGCCAGCAGCTCTCAACAGGGCACACCAACCATATTC.

This clonotype was picked up a small number of times. The V and J genes are TRBV5-4 and TRBJ2-3; D is undetermined. Per the germline V gene, CDR1 is SGHNT and CDR2 is YYREEE (reference sequence). The germline V and J ends were trimmed by 0 bases and 11 bases, with 16 bases remaining between them. The CDR3 totals 14 residues. The CDR3 bases are TGTGCCAGCAGCTTGGACCGACCGTTTTTCGTGCAGTATTTT. This encodes CASSLDRPFFVQYF. Full variable domain (remainder filled in from reference TRBV5-4 and TRBJ2-3): ETGVTQSPTHLIKTRGQQVTLRCSSQSGHNTVSWYQQALGQGPQFIFQYYREEENGRGNFPPRFSGLQFPNYSSELNVNALELDDSALYLCASSLDRPFFVQYFGPGTRLTVL.

This rearrangement joins TRBV20-1 to TRBJ2-7; D gene uncertain. The CDR3 is 12 amino acids. Trimming cost V 3 bases and J 3 bases, with 9 bases left between them. Germline CDR1 DFQATT, CDR2 SNEGSKA (reference sequence). In DNA form, the CDR3 reads TGCAGTGCTAGTAAACACCTCTACGAGCAGTACTTC. It encodes CSASKHLYEQYF.

This chain joins TRBV6-2 or TRBV6-3 and TRBJ2-5; 8 positions agree with TRBD2. Per the germline V gene, CDR1 is MNHEY and CDR2 is SVGEGT. This CDR3 is built from 18 residues. The V gene end was trimmed by 2 bases and the J gene end by 2 bases; junction bases not matched to a gene: 13. The CDR3 sequence: CASSYPVPGLGSQETQYF. In nucleotides, the CDR3 is TGTGCCAGCAGTTACCCAGTTCCGGGACTAGGAAGTCAAGAGACCCAGTACTTC.

A few counts support this clonotype. The chain combines TRBV4-1 with TRBJ2-1, with D hard to call. CDR3 length equals 16 residues. The germline V gene has CDR1 MGHRA and CDR2 YSYEKL. Deletions cut 1 base from V and 0 bases from J, with 10 bases between. CDR3: CASSQVDLISYNEQFF. Written as DNA, the CDR3 is TGCGCCAGCAGCCAAGTGGACCTGATCTCCTACAATGAGCAGTTCTTC.

This clonotype was counted between two and nine times. The chain carries TRBV29-1 and TRBJ1-1; maybe TRBD1 (6 bases). Trimming removed 7 bases at V and 0 bases at J, with 9 bases between. Germline lookup yields CDR1 SQVTM and CDR2 ANQGSEA. This CDR3 is 12 amino acids long. In DNA form, the CDR3 reads TGCAGCGGCCGACAGGTGAACACTGAAGCTTTCTTT. Its protein is CSGRQVNTEAFF.

The chain carries TRBV6-1 and TRBJ2-1; D is possibly TRBD1 (6 bases). V was shortened by 8 bases and J by 2 bases, with 16 bases between the two germline ends. This CDR3 has 15 amino acids. CDR1 MNHNS and CDR2 SASEGT come from the germline V gene. DNA for the CDR3: TGTGCCAGCCTCTCTGTCCAGGGGACCTACAATGAGCAGTTCTTC. Protein product: CASLSVQGTYNEQFF.